The subject of this entry is one T cell receptor beta chain. The antigen is not known. The data were taken from a study of radiotherapy plus CTLA-4 blockade in lung cancer. Overall study findings and caveats: Researchers report tumor-derived TCR clones expanding in blood after radiotherapy plus ipilimumab. Interferon-beta, together with early blood T cell clone dynamics, reportedly best predicted response.

V was trimmed by 10 bases and J by 8 bases, leaving 18 bases between them. This CDR3 has 13 residues. In germline, CDR1 is ENHRY, CDR2 SYGVKD. The repertoire was sequenced with immunoSEQ multiplex PCR; TCRdb's copy has only in-frame clones and lacks some. Of over 100,000 clones listed, about 87% were seen once; the top ten hold 6.9%. The receptor comes from a human donor with non-small cell lung cancer that progressed on radiotherapy plus ipilimumab. The gene calls are TRBV10-3 and TRBJ2-1, with no clear D. The sample consisted of peripheral blood, taken from a patient treated with radiotherapy plus ipilimumab. The CDR3 spells CATRPFTSDEQFF. CDR3 DNA: TGTGCCACACGCCCCTTCACAAGCGATGAGCAGTTCTTC.